The clone carrying this T cell receptor beta chain showed up just a few times. This sample is drawn from a study of blood T cells in healthy people across ages. Overall study context: Per two T cells, template switching captured roughly one barcoded beta molecule.

A second 7 to 11 cycle PCR used barcoded and J-beta primers. One entry per CDR3 protein results from TCRdb running MiXCR on the 5' RACE reads. The sample lists some 750,000 distinct CDR3 sequences; 22% were seen once. Germline assignment: CDR1 GTSNPN and CDR2 SVGIG (reference sequence). The V and J ends lost 0 bases and 1 base, in that order; junction bases with no gene match: 2. The CDR3 contains 14 residues. Sequencing was done on a sample of blood. The V gene is TRBV30, the J gene TRBJ2-5, with 7 bases identical to TRBD2. The clonotype was recovered from a man between 65 and 85 years old in good health. CDR3 in amino acids: CAWSVGGFQETQYF. The CDR3 region has the DNA TGTGCCTGGAGTGTGGGGGGGTTCCAAGAGACCCAGTACTTC.